The 30 T cell receptor beta chains presented below share a single source sample, sequenced in a study of cytomegalovirus exposure and HLA in healthy donors. Primers for the PCR totalled 60 Vbeta and 13 Jbeta. The method was immunoSEQ multiplex PCR; TCRdb's version includes in-frame clones alone and lacks a portion of them. The sample yields some 71,000 clones, approximately 74% seen once. The material sequenced was PBMCs. The source is a woman aged 30 to 39 in good health and CMV-seropositive.

The chain recombines TRBV29-1 with TRBJ1-1, with 8 bases fitting TRBD1. J lost 6 bases, V lost 5 bases, and 11 bases had no gene match. The CDR3 spans 14 residues. Per germline, CDR1 SQVTM and CDR2 ANQGSEA. For the CDR3, the DNA is TGCAGCGTTAGACAGGGGAGTCGCGGCGCTGAAGCTTTCTTT. This encodes CSVRQGSRGAEAFF.

This sequence joins TRBV29-1 and TRBJ2-7; the D gene is possibly TRBD2 (6 bases). V was pared by 3 bases and J by 4 bases, with 13 bases between. The CDR3 covers 13 residues. Germline V gene data show CDR1 as SQVTM and CDR2 as ANQGSEA. The DNA of the CDR3 is TGCAGCGTTGAGGGAGTGGGGGGATACGAGCAGTACTTC. Translation gives CSVEGVGGYEQYF.

The chain has TRBV6-5 and TRBJ2-3, with 7 nucleotides matching TRBD2. This CDR3 is 14 amino acids long. CDR1 is MNHEY and CDR2 is SVGAGI in the germline V gene. The ends lost 2 bases at V and 3 bases at J; junction bases unmatched: 2. This chain's CDR3 is CASSYVRETDTQYF. The CDR3 coding sequence is TGTGCCAGCAGTTACGTGCGGGAGACAGATACGCAGTATTTT.

This clone rates as medium-sized (0.01 to 0.1%). V and J are TRBV6-5 and TRBJ2-2; D is unresolved. The CDR3 contains 14 residues. The V gene lost 6 bases and the J gene lost 0 bases, with 8 bases spanning the gap. The germline gives CDR1 MNHEY, CDR2 SVGAGI. CDR3 in amino acids: CASRLTPNTGELFF. The CDR3 coding sequence is TGTGCCAGCAGACTCACCCCGAACACCGGGGAGCTGTTTTTT.

The rearrangement uses TRBV4-2 and TRBJ1-5; TRBD1 aligns across 8 bases. The CDR3 length is 16 residues. Looked up from germline, CDR1 is LGHNA and CDR2 is YNFKEQ. Trimming removed 0 bases from V and 6 bases from J; junction bases left unmatched: 7. The CDR3 here is CASSQERTGIIQPQHF. CDR3 in DNA: TGTGCCAGCAGCCAAGAGAGGACAGGGATAATTCAGCCCCAGCATTTT.

The chain has TRBV2 and TRBJ2-7; D perhaps matches TRBD2 (6 bases). Deletions cut 5 bases from V and 6 bases from J, with 17 bases between. Germline V gene data show CDR1 as SNHLY and CDR2 as FYNNEI. The CDR3 runs to 14 residues. The CDR3 is CASSPTHGSSEQYF. The CDR3 DNA sequence: TGTGCCAGCAGTCCGACCCACGGGAGCTCCGAGCAGTACTTC.

This clone appeared a few times. V is TRBV28 and J is TRBJ1-2; 7 nucleotides agree with TRBD1. V shed 5 bases, J shed 8 bases, and the junction held 11 bases outside the gene matches. There are 14 residues in the CDR3. Germline CDR1 reads MDHEN; CDR2 reads SYDVKM. The CDR3 region is CASSPQGVAGGYTF. In DNA form, the CDR3 reads TGTGCCAGCAGTCCCCAGGGGGTGGCGGGGGGCTACACCTTC.

The J gene is TRBJ2-1, the V gene TRBV6-5, with D possibly TRBD1 on 6 matching bases. In germline, CDR1 is MNHEY, CDR2 SVGAGI. The CDR3 sequence is 14 residues long. Trimming left V 0 bases short and J 8 bases short, with 11 bases between. CDR3 in amino acids: CASSYSLGADEQFF. DNA of the CDR3: TGTGCCAGCAGTTACTCCCTGGGGGCAGATGAGCAGTTCTTC.

V and J are TRBV4-3 and TRBJ2-2, with D possibly matching TRBD2 (6 bases). V lost 1 base and J lost 0, with 9 bases in between. Germline assignment: CDR1 LGHNA and CDR2 YSLEER. The CDR3 runs 16 residues. The CDR3 nucleotides are TGCGCCAGCAGCCAAGGTAGCGGACCGAACACCGGGGAGCTGTTTTTT. Translating gives CASSQGSGPNTGELFF.

V and J are TRBV25-1 and TRBJ1-1; D may be TRBD1 (5 bases). Germline V gene lookup returns CDR1 MGHDK and CDR2 SYGVNS. V was clipped by 2 bases and J by 5 bases, with 9 bases between them. CDR3 length: 13 residues. The CDR3 is CASSEMGQTEAFF. CDR3 DNA: TGTGCCAGCAGTGAAATGGGGCAGACTGAAGCTTTCTTT.

This clone was seen a few times. V and J are TRBV18 and TRBJ1-1; 9 nucleotides line up with TRBD1. Losses at the gene ends were 2 bases for V and 6 bases for J; bases not matched to a gene: 4. The CDR3 is 14 residues long. CDR1 KGHSH and CDR2 LQKENI come from the germline V gene. The chain's CDR3 is CASSPNRGQAEAFF. The DNA of the CDR3 is TGTGCCAGCTCACCAAACAGGGGGCAGGCTGAAGCTTTCTTT.

The V gene is TRBV7-9, the J gene TRBJ1-1; 8 bases are a match to TRBD1. The CDR3 contains 13 residues. V lost 4 bases and J lost 10; bases outside the gene matches: 8. CDR1 is SEHNR and CDR2 is FQNEAQ in the germline V gene (reference sequence). As DNA, the CDR3 is TGTGCCAGCAGCTCGGACAGGGAGGCCCTAGCTTTCTTT. Its translation is CASSSDREALAFF.

The CDR3 loop is CASSMTGDPRDEQFF. The DNA of the CDR3 is TGTGCCAGCAGCATGACAGGGGATCCGAGGGATGAGCAGTTCTTC. The chain is built from TRBV6-5 and TRBJ2-1; TRBD1 matches 8 bases. V was clipped by 6 bases and J by 8 bases; unmatched bases: 12. Per germline, CDR1 MNHEY and CDR2 SVGAGI. The CDR3 is 15 residues long.

The table lists this clone with a count of one. The chain carries TRBV10-3 and TRBJ1-2; D may be TRBD1 (5 bases). The CDR3 contains 16 residues. Trimming left V 3 bases short and J 3 bases short, with 17 bases between. Germline V gene lookup returns CDR1 ENHRY and CDR2 SYGVKD. CDR3 loop: CAISDPAPTEYYGYTF. CDR3 coding DNA: TGTGCCATCAGTGACCCAGCTCCGACAGAATACTATGGCTACACCTTC.

The chain uses TRBV25-1 and TRBJ2-3, with a tentative D call TRBD1 (5 bases). This CDR3 comprises 16 residues. Germline values: CDR1 MGHDK, CDR2 SYGVNS. V lost 2 bases to trimming and J lost 2 bases, with 14 bases between them. The CDR3 nucleotides are TGTGCCAGCAGTGAAGGGGCAGCGATGCCCACAGATACGCAGTATTTT. Its translation is CASSEGAAMPTDTQYF.

This chain uses TRBV30 with TRBJ1-4; TRBD1 is a possible D gene (6 bases). This CDR3 has 12 residues. The germline gives CDR1 GTSNPN, CDR2 SVGIG (reference sequence). Trimming removed 2 bases at V and 7 bases at J, with 8 bases between. The CDR3 spells CAWSSQGEKLFF. The CDR3 region has the DNA TGTGCCTGGAGTTCACAGGGTGAAAAACTGTTTTTT. Looking up the rest from reference TRBV30 and TRBJ1-4 gives the full variable domain: SQTIHQWPATLVQPVGSPLSLECTVEGTSNPNLYWYRQAAGRGLQLLFYSVGIGQISSEVPQNLSASRPQDRQFILSSKKLLLSDSGFYLCAWSSQGEKLFFGSGTQLSVL.

The chain couples TRBV5-1 to TRBJ1-5, with 8 bases that match TRBD1. The V gene's germline CDR1 is SGHRS and CDR2 YFSETQ. V shed 2 bases, J shed 0 bases, and the junction held 7 bases outside the gene matches. This CDR3 has 17 amino acids. CDR3 DNA sequence: TGCGCCAGCAGCTTAAACCCACAGGGGGATAGCAATCAGCCCCAGCATTTT. Its protein is CASSLNPQGDSNQPQHF.

The chain recombines TRBV7-9 with TRBJ2-4; TRBD2 might be the D (6 bases). The length of the CDR3 is 17 residues. V was shortened by 2 bases and J by 2 bases, with 16 bases between the two germline ends. The germline gives CDR1 SEHNR, CDR2 FQNEAQ (reference sequence). In nucleotides, the CDR3 is TGTGCCAGCAGCTTATTTGGGGGAGGCGACACCAAAAACATTCAGTACTTC. Translated: CASSLFGGGDTKNIQYF.

The rearrangement joins TRBV7-2 to TRBJ1-2; D gene ambiguous. Looked up from germline, CDR1 is SGHTA and CDR2 is FQGNSA. The CDR3 runs to 15 residues. Between the trimmed V and J ends, which lost 0 bases and 0 bases, there was a span of 8 bases. The CDR3 sequence is CASSLAGAANYGYTF. The CDR3 nucleotides are TGTGCCAGCAGCTTAGCAGGAGCGGCTAACTATGGCTACACCTTC.

This clone was detected only a few times. The chain carries TRBV6-5 and TRBJ2-1, with D possibly being TRBD2 (5 bases). Germline-derived CDR1 and CDR2 are MNHEY and SVGAGI. The germline V and J ends were trimmed by 0 bases and 11 bases, with 11 bases remaining between them. The CDR3 covers 13 residues. The CDR3 DNA reads as TGTGCCAGCAGTTACTCTACCCGGGATCAGCAGTTCTTC. Translated, it gives CASSYSTRDQQFF.

The CDR3 DNA reads as TGTGCCATCAGTGAAACAGGGGCCCCTACTAACTATGGCTACACCTTC. This codes for CAISETGAPTNYGYTF. The chain recombines TRBV10-3 with TRBJ1-2; TRBD1 matches at 7 bases. The germline V gene has CDR1 ENHRY and CDR2 SYGVKD. This CDR3 is 16 amino acids long. V gave up 3 bases and J gave up 0 bases; unmatched junction bases: 7.

The chain carries TRBV4-1 and TRBJ2-7, with a weak D call TRBD2 (5 bases). CDR1 MGHRA and CDR2 YSYEKL come from the germline V gene. This CDR3 is built from 15 residues. V gave up 0 bases and J gave up 6 bases, with 15 bases separating them. The CDR3 sequence is CASSQELVGTSEQYF. CDR3 DNA sequence: TGCGCCAGCAGCCAAGAACTAGTGGGAACCTCCGAGCAGTACTTC.

This clone was counted once. The chain is built from TRBV7-9 and TRBJ2-7; TRBD1 aligns across 8 bases. The length of the CDR3 is 15 residues. V lost 5 bases to trimming and J lost 6 bases; unmatched junction nucleotides: 12. CDR1 and CDR2 from the germline V gene are SEHNR and FQNEAQ (reference sequence). The CDR3 sequence: CASSTRQGKAPEQYF. The CDR3 DNA reads as TGTGCCAGCAGCACCCGACAGGGGAAGGCTCCCGAGCAGTACTTC. Complete variable domain (other parts from reference TRBV7-9 and TRBJ2-7): DTGVSQNPRHKITKRGQNVTFRCDPISEHNRLYWYRQTLGQGPEFLTYFQNEAQLEKSRLLSDRFSAERPKGSFSTLEIQRTEQGDSAMYLCASSTRQGKAPEQYFGPGTRLTVT.

The chain employs TRBV2 and TRBJ2-5; 7 nucleotides align to TRBD1. V shed 8 bases and J 0 bases; nucleotides not matched to a gene: 9. The CDR3 totals 15 residues. CDR1 and CDR2 from the germline V gene are SNHLY and FYNNEI. CDR3 nucleotide sequence: TGTGCCAGCGGGAAAGAACAGGGGAACCAAGAGACCCAGTACTTC. It translates to CASGKEQGNQETQYF. The entire variable domain, with the rest obtained from reference TRBV2 and TRBJ2-5, is as follows: EPEVTQTPSHQVTQMGQEVILRCVPISNHLYFYWYRQILGQKVEFLVSFYNNEISEKSEIFDDQFSVERPDGSNFTLKIRSTKLEDSAMYFCASGKEQGNQETQYFGPGTRLLVL.

As for this clone: One junction end does not reproduce the germline sequence, and a read error may be involved. This chain links TRBV28 with TRBJ1-4, with D possibly TRBD1 on 6 matching bases. The germline gives CDR1 MDHEN, CDR2 SYDVKM. The CDR3 contains 14 residues. The chain's CDR3 is CASHQGSDAIKPFF. DNA of the CDR3: TGTGCCAGCCATCAGGGGTCAGACGCCATAAAACCGTTTTTT.

In its sample, this clone was seen a few times. The chain is built from TRBV1 and TRBJ2-1; the DNA was not used to check the table's D call, TRBD1. TRBV1 is deemed a pseudogene. The CDR3 consists of 14 residues. This CDR3 reads CTSSALTGRNEQFF. The CDR3 DNA is TGCACCAGCAGTGCCTTGACAGGGAGGAATGAGCAGTTCTTC.

The J gene is TRBJ1-5, the V gene TRBV7-8, with unresolved D. Trimming took off 2 bases at V and 3 bases at J, with 5 bases between the two ends. The CDR3 runs 13 residues. Germline V gives CDR1 SGHVS, CDR2 FQNEAQ. CDR3 sequence: CASSLSDNQPQHF. DNA for the CDR3: TGTGCCAGCAGCTTAAGCGACAATCAGCCCCAGCATTTT.

The chain is built from TRBV7-2 and TRBJ1-3; tentatively, D is TRBD1 (6 bases). The germline V gene encodes CDR1 SGHTA and CDR2 FQGNSA. The CDR3 has 15 residues. V dropped 7 bases and J dropped 0 bases, with 13 bases sitting between them. The CDR3: CASTRQGTSGNTIYF. DNA for the CDR3: TGTGCCAGCACCCGGCAGGGGACCTCTGGAAACACCATATATTTT.

The rearrangement joins TRBV30 to TRBJ2-5; 9 nucleotides line up with TRBD2. The V gene's germline CDR1 is GTSNPN and CDR2 SVGIG (reference sequence). The CDR3 has 14 amino acids. The ends lost 5 bases at V and 1 base at J; junction bases unmatched: 5. CDR3 nucleotides: TGTGCCTGGGCCTATAGCGGGAGCCAAGAGACCCAGTACTTC. Its translation: CAWAYSGSQETQYF.

This chain links TRBV28 with TRBJ2-7; 15 bases map to TRBD2. The V gene end was trimmed by 3 bases and the J gene end by 6 bases; junction bases not matched to a gene: 6. CDR1 MDHEN and CDR2 SYDVKM come from the germline V gene. CDR3 length: 16 amino acids. The CDR3 DNA reads as TGTGCCAGCAGTTTCCTCAGGACTAGCGGGAGGGCCGAGCAGTACTTC. This codes for CASSFLRTSGRAEQYF.